These 15 T cell receptor beta chains were all obtained from the same sample, sequenced in a study of post-analysis software for immune sequencing data. Overall study findings and caveats: Elevated frequency relative to controls characterized roughly 5 TRBV segments in patients, TRBV5-6, TRBV5-1 and TRBV20-1 among them.

These receptors are not linked to any known antigen. Unique molecular identifiers had been added to the TCR beta cDNA libraries. Via MiXCR, TCRdb re-called the PCR reads, giving one row per CDR3 protein. The table records about 430,000 distinct CDR3 sequences, about 39% of them present only once. Specimen: blood. These receptors were collected from a girl aged 2 to 10 with multiple sclerosis.

This chain joins TRBV5-1 and TRBJ2-7, with TRBD1 as a possible D gene (5 bases). Per germline, CDR1 SGHRS and CDR2 YFSETQ. V dropped 3 bases and J dropped 1 base, with 20 bases sitting between them. There are 17 residues in the CDR3. The CDR3 nucleotides read TGCGCCAGCAGCTCGGGTCGGTCCCAGGGCCGATCCTACGAGCAGTACTTC. Translation gives CASSSGRSQGRSYEQYF.

There are a few counts of this clonotype. J is TRBJ2-3 and V is TRBV7-9, with 8 bases that match TRBD1. CDR1 SEHNR and CDR2 FQNEAQ come from the germline V gene (reference sequence). The CDR3 contains 14 residues. V lost 5 bases and J lost 3; bases outside the gene matches: 4. The chain's CDR3 is CASSPGGATDTQYF. The CDR3, as DNA: TGTGCCAGCAGCCCAGGGGGCGCGACAGATACGCAGTATTTT.

The sample holds a few counts of this clonotype. The V call is TRBV20-1, the J call TRBJ2-5; D is uncertain. The CDR3 covers 14 residues. The ends were cut back, 7 bases at V and 1 base at J, with 16 bases in the middle. Per germline, CDR1 DFQATT and CDR2 SNEGSKA (reference sequence). This chain's CDR3 is CSVRWRLLQETQYF. The CDR3 DNA is TGCAGTGTGAGATGGCGGTTACTCCAAGAGACCCAGTACTTC.

This clonotype was found once. This chain connects TRBV4-1 to TRBJ1-1; D is possibly TRBD1 (6 bases). V was clipped by 1 base and J by 0 bases, with 21 bases between them. This CDR3 is built from 19 residues. Germline V gene lookup returns CDR1 MGHRA and CDR2 YSYEKL. The CDR3 protein is CASSQVRGGTVRMNTEAFF. The DNA of the CDR3 is TGCGCCAGCAGCCAAGTAAGGGGGGGCACAGTCAGAATGAACACTGAAGCTTTCTTT.

CDR3 DNA sequence: TGTGCCATCAGTGAGCCAACGAGGGTGGGGAATGAGCAGTTCTTC. Its protein is CAISEPTRVGNEQFF. This chain links TRBV10-3 with TRBJ2-1, with a tentative D call TRBD2 (5 bases). CDR1 ENHRY and CDR2 SYGVKD come from the germline V gene. Trimming shortened V by 2 bases and J by 7 bases, and 15 bases separated the two germline ends. The CDR3 length is 15 residues.

This sequence joins TRBV4-1 and TRBJ2-7; 11 bases match TRBD2. There are 17 residues in the CDR3. V was pared by 4 bases and J by 0 bases, with 8 bases of the junction left unmatched. The germline V gene encodes CDR1 MGHRA and CDR2 YSYEKL. DNA of the CDR3: TGCGCCAGCAGCCTCCATCTACTAGCGGGGGCCTCCTACGAGCAGTACTTC. Protein: CASSLHLLAGASYEQYF.

For the CDR3, the DNA is TGCGCCAGCAGCTACCAACCCCCTTCTCACGAGCAGTACTTC. This translates into CASSYQPPSHEQYF. J is TRBJ2-5 and V is TRBV5-1; no clear D gene. The J call may be in error: the DNA end matches TRBJ2-7 better. Germline CDR1 and CDR2: SGHRS and YFSETQ. CDR3 length: 14 residues.

The J gene is TRBJ2-7, the V gene TRBV7-2; 10 bases fit TRBD2. The CDR3 loop spans 17 amino acids. V was pared by 1 base and J by 8 bases, with 14 bases of the junction left unmatched. Germline V CDR1 and CDR2: SGHTA, FQGNSA. In DNA, the CDR3 is TGTGCCAGCAGCTTAGTAAGGCTAGCGGGAGTTCCGTACAAGCAGTACTTC. This encodes CASSLVRLAGVPYKQYF.

This clonotype was detected only a few times. The V gene is TRBV20-1, the J gene TRBJ2-1, with unresolved D. This CDR3 contains 10 residues. CDR1 is DFQATT, CDR2 SNEGSKA, per germline (reference sequence). V lost 4 bases and J 3 bases, leaving 1 base between the germline ends. CDR3 nucleotides: TGCAGTGCTAACTACAATGAGCAGTTCTTC. It specifies CSANYNEQFF.

This clonotype was seen more than once but under ten times. The rearrangement uses TRBV20-1 and TRBJ2-7; no clear D. The CDR3 is made up of 12 amino acids. V lost 2 bases and J 6 bases, leaving 11 bases between the germline ends. Germline-derived CDR1 and CDR2 are DFQATT and SNEGSKA (reference sequence). Written as DNA, the CDR3 is TGCAGTGCTAGACGAGACTCTTTCGAGCAGTACTTC. Translated: CSARRDSFEQYF.

This clonotype has a handful of counts. The chain joins TRBV5-1 to TRBJ2-5; 8 positions match TRBD2. In germline, CDR1 is SGHRS, CDR2 YFSETQ. This CDR3 contains 14 residues. With V trimmed by 3 bases and J by 2 bases, 3 bases remained unmatched. CDR3 coding DNA: TGCGCCAGCAGCTCCACTAGCGGACAAGAGACCCAGTACTTC. As protein: CASSSTSGQETQYF.

This clonotype was observed a handful of times. The rearrangement joins TRBV20-1 to TRBJ2-1; 10 bases align to TRBD2. After removal of 5 bases from V and 4 bases from J, the junction contained 8 bases not matched to a gene. The CDR3 extends over 15 amino acids. The germline gives CDR1 DFQATT, CDR2 SNEGSKA (reference sequence). CDR3: CSAGKIAGGYNEQFF. CDR3 DNA sequence: TGCAGTGCTGGTAAAATAGCGGGGGGATACAATGAGCAGTTCTTC.

This clonotype appeared many times. The chain has TRBV12-5 and TRBJ2-3; D may be TRBD2 (5 bases). Germline assignment: CDR1 LGHNT and CDR2 FRNRAP. CDR3 length equals 14 residues. Trimming stripped 2 bases from V and 4 bases from J, with 10 bases between. The CDR3: CASGLISAADTQYF. Here the CDR3 DNA reads TGTGCTAGTGGTTTGATTAGCGCCGCAGATACGCAGTATTTT.

V usage is TRBV20-1 and J usage is TRBJ1-5; TRBD1 is a possible D gene (6 bases). This CDR3 has 14 residues. Germline V CDR1 and CDR2: DFQATT, SNEGSKA (reference sequence). The V gene lost 5 bases and the J gene lost 4 bases, with 15 bases spanning the gap. CDR3 DNA: TGCAGTGCTTTAACAGGGAAGCCGAATCAGCCCCAGCATTTT. Translated: CSALTGKPNQPQHF.

This clonotype showed up just once. The chain carries TRBV6-5 and TRBJ1-2, with 9 positions matching TRBD1. V gave up 7 bases and J gave up 4 bases; unmatched junction bases: 10. The CDR3 runs to 15 residues. The germline V gene encodes CDR1 MNHEY and CDR2 SVGAGI. The CDR3 DNA is TGTGCCAGCACCCAGTGGACAGGGGACATCTATGGCTACACCTTC. As protein: CASTQWTGDIYGYTF.